A single sample gave rise to the 19 T cell receptor beta chains below, sequenced in a study of graft-versus-host responses after intestinal transplantation. Produced via immunoSEQ multiplex PCR; TCRdb's table is partial and in-frame only. Here the sample spans 74,000 or so clones, about 90% being singletons. The material sequenced was PBMCs, taken 98 days after intestinal transplantation. The receptors come from a human patient who received an intestinal transplant, so some T cells may come from the graft donor.

V usage is TRBV6-6 and J usage is TRBJ2-3; D gene ambiguous. Germline V CDR1 and CDR2: MNHNY, SVGAGI (reference sequence). V was cut by 6 bases and J by 0 bases, with 1 base left in between. This CDR3 contains 11 residues. CDR3 nucleotides: TGTGCCAGCAGGAGCACAGATACGCAGTATTTT. Amino acids: CASRSTDTQYF.

The genes are TRBV28 and TRBJ2-1; weak D call: TRBD2 (5 bases). V lost 3 bases and J 6 bases, leaving 9 bases between the germline ends. Germline V CDR1 and CDR2: MDHEN, SYDVKM. The CDR3 has 13 amino acids. The CDR3 loop is CASSFDGVNEQFF. DNA of the CDR3: TGTGCCAGCAGTTTTGACGGGGTCAATGAGCAGTTCTTC.

The sample holds one count of this clone. The V and J genes are TRBV4-2 and TRBJ2-3, with D maybe TRBD2 (5 bases). The CDR3 is 17 residues long. CDR1 LGHNA and CDR2 YNFKEQ come from the germline V gene. With 1 base removed from V and 0 bases from J, the gap between germline ends came to 14 bases. Here the CDR3 reads CASSQAGWTLSTDTQYF. CDR3 nucleotides: TGTGCCAGCAGCCAAGCGGGCTGGACTTTAAGCACAGATACGCAGTATTTT.

V usage is TRBV4-1 and J usage is TRBJ1-5; D remains unclear. Trimming removed 1 base at V and 0 bases at J, with 7 bases between. Germline V gene sequence: CDR1 MGHRA, CDR2 YSYEKL. This CDR3 has 15 amino acids. Here the CDR3 reads CASSQVVSSNQPQHF. The CDR3 bases are TGCGCCAGCAGCCAAGTGGTCAGTAGCAATCAGCCCCAGCATTTT.

The rearrangement uses TRBV10-1 and TRBJ2-1; D unresolved. Germline V gene data show CDR1 as WNHNN and CDR2 as SYGVQD (reference sequence). The V and J ends lost 10 bases and 9 bases respectively, with 22 bases between them. The CDR3 is 14 residues long. In DNA, the CDR3 is TGCGCCAACAAGACACACGCGGATAGGGCTGAGCAGTTCTTC. Protein: CANKTHADRAEQFF.

The V gene is TRBV15, the J gene TRBJ2-1, with D perhaps matching TRBD1 (5 bases). The V gene lost 3 bases and the J gene lost 4 bases, with 13 bases spanning the gap. Looked up from germline, CDR1 is LNHNV and CDR2 is YYDKDF (reference sequence). The CDR3 has 15 amino acids. CDR3 region: CATSRAQRGYNEQFF. The CDR3 DNA follows: TGTGCCACCAGCAGGGCACAAAGGGGTTACAATGAGCAGTTCTTC.

V and J are TRBV7-3 and TRBJ2-1; 8 bases agree with TRBD2. This CDR3 has 14 amino acids. The V segment lost 3 bases and the J segment 6 bases; nucleotides outside the gene matches: 4. Per germline, CDR1 SGHTA and CDR2 FQGTGA. CDR3 sequence reads: CASSFRGGSNEQFF. Here the CDR3 DNA reads TGTGCCAGCAGCTTCCGGGGGGGAAGCAATGAGCAGTTCTTC.

This clone has only one observation. The chain carries TRBV12-5 and TRBJ2-4; the match to TRBD2 covers 10 bases. Losses at the gene ends were 8 bases for V and 1 base for J; bases not matched to a gene: 17. Germline CDR1 is LGHNT and CDR2 is FRNRAP. The CDR3 sequence is 19 residues long. CDR3: CASKAPLKRGGLAKNIQYF. The CDR3 DNA is TGTGCTAGTAAAGCCCCTTTAAAGCGGGGGGGCCTGGCCAAAAACATTCAGTACTTC.

This clone was seen once. This chain joins TRBV2 and TRBJ2-3, with 9 nucleotides matching TRBD2. Germline lookup yields CDR1 SNHLY and CDR2 FYNNEI. The trim removed 6 bases at V and 4 bases at J, leaving 8 bases unmatched. The CDR3 runs 15 residues. CDR3 nucleotides: TGTGCCAGCAGCTCCGTCGGCGGGGGGGCAGATACGCAGTATTTT. Translation gives CASSSVGGGADTQYF.

This clone was counted between two and nine times. Other DNA sequences in the same sample also yield this CDR3. CDR3 in amino acids: CASSLGQGADTQYF. CDR3 DNA sequence: TGCGCCAGCAGCTTGGGACAGGGGGCAGATACGCAGTATTTT. The rearrangement joins TRBV5-1 to TRBJ2-3, with 9 bases identical to TRBD1. The CDR3 is made up of 14 amino acids. Germline CDR1 is SGHRS and CDR2 is YFSETQ. Germline trimming cut 0 bases from V and 4 bases from J; bases unmatched to any gene: 0.

V gene TRBV9 combines with J gene TRBJ2-7; D is unclear. This CDR3 contains 12 residues. Between the trimmed V and J ends, which lost 3 bases and 1 base, there was a span of 5 bases. In germline, CDR1 is SGDLS, CDR2 YYNGEE. This CDR3 is CASSGTSYEQYF. DNA for the CDR3: TGTGCCAGCAGCGGAACTTCCTACGAGCAGTACTTC.

V is TRBV6-1 and J is TRBJ1-2; D is possibly TRBD1 (6 bases). The V and J ends lost 7 bases and 4 bases respectively, with 7 bases between them. This CDR3 has 11 amino acids. Germline lookup yields CDR1 MNHNS and CDR2 SASEGT. The CDR3 here is CASMTGYGYTF. CDR3 coding DNA: TGTGCCAGCATGACAGGCTATGGCTACACCTTC.

The chain employs TRBV7-6 and TRBJ2-3; 9 nucleotides line up with TRBD1. Germline trimming cut 1 base from V and 4 bases from J; bases unmatched to any gene: 6. CDR3 size: 16 residues. CDR1 is SGHVS and CDR2 is FNYEAQ in the germline V gene. The CDR3 is CASSLGGTGRSDTQYF. CDR3 DNA sequence: TGTGCCAGCAGCTTAGGAGGGACAGGGAGATCAGATACGCAGTATTTT.

The chain employs TRBV29-1 and TRBJ2-3, with 8 bases identical to TRBD2. Losses at the gene ends were 4 bases for V and 6 bases for J; bases not matched to a gene: 12. Germline CDR1 is SQVTM and CDR2 is ANQGSEA. The CDR3 extends over 15 amino acids. The CDR3 sequence: CSVVPKREFGDTQYF. CDR3 bases: TGCAGCGTTGTACCGAAGCGGGAGTTTGGGGATACGCAGTATTTT.

This sequence joins TRBV4-2 and TRBJ2-3; 15 bases align to TRBD2. V was pared by 1 base and J by 4 bases, with 0 bases of the junction left unmatched. The germline CDR1 and CDR2 sequences are LGHNA and YNFKEQ. The CDR3 length is 16 residues. CDR3 sequence: CASSQGTSGGADTQYF. CDR3 nucleotides: TGTGCCAGCAGCCAAGGGACTAGCGGGGGGGCAGATACGCAGTATTTT.

This clone appeared once. The genes are TRBV7-2 and TRBJ2-3; TRBD2 matches 9 bases. Trimming at V came to 4 bases and at J to 5 bases, leaving 7 bases not matched to a gene. Germline lookup yields CDR1 SGHTA and CDR2 FQGNSA. The CDR3 has 15 residues. The CDR3 nucleotides are TGTGCCAGCAGCTCCTTGGCTAGCGGGAAAGATACGCAGTATTTT. This encodes CASSSLASGKDTQYF.

The chain recombines TRBV4-1 with TRBJ2-1; weak D call: TRBD2 (5 bases). Trimming pared 0 bases from V and 5 bases from J, leaving 8 bases between. This CDR3 contains 14 residues. CDR1 and CDR2 (germline): MGHRA, YSYEKL. CDR3 sequence: CASSQEDLHNEQFF. The CDR3 region has the DNA TGCGCCAGCAGCCAAGAGGACTTACACAATGAGCAGTTCTTC.

The rearrangement links TRBV27 to TRBJ2-3; 8 bases agree with TRBD2. This CDR3 has 14 amino acids. V trimming: 5 bases; J trimming: 4 bases; junction bases outside the gene matches: 5. Germline CDR1 MNHEY, CDR2 SMNVEV (reference sequence). In nucleotides, the CDR3 is TGTGCCAGCAGTCCGGAGCGGGAGTCAGATACGCAGTATTTT. This translates into CASSPERESDTQYF.

The rearrangement links TRBV10-3 to TRBJ2-5, with D perhaps TRBD1 (6 bases). The CDR3 has 21 amino acids. V lost 8 bases and J lost 2, with 36 bases in between. From germline, CDR1 is ENHRY and CDR2 SYGVKD. CDR3 in DNA: TGTGCCATCTTCCTCCTGACCCGACAGGCAAGCCCTTCTCACCGGCAAGAGACCCAGTACTTC. It is translated as CAIFLLTRQASPSHRQETQYF.